This entry lists 9 T cell receptor beta chains sequenced from one sample in a study of T cell repertoires in cytomegalovirus infection. TCRdb reprocessed the reads with MiXCR, giving one entry per CDR3 protein. The sample lists 150,000 to 200,000 distinct CDR3 sequences; about a tenth were seen once. The sequenced material came from PBMCs. These receptor sequences come from a human donor in good health (CMV status not recorded). Some clones in this sample may be carry-over from other donors' samples.

The chain couples TRBV9 to TRBJ2-5; D uncertain. The CDR3 runs 12 residues. Germline values: CDR1 SGDLS, CDR2 YYNGEE. The V and J ends lost 2 bases and 0 bases respectively, with 2 bases between them. CDR3 sequence: CASSVDQETQYF. In DNA form, the CDR3 reads TGTGCCAGCAGCGTGGACCAAGAGACCCAGTACTTC.

This sequence joins TRBV15 and TRBJ2-3; 7 nucleotides line up with TRBD2. The germline gives CDR1 LNHNV, CDR2 YYDKDF (reference sequence). The CDR3 sequence is 16 residues long. V gave up 1 base and J gave up 1 base; unmatched junction bases: 5. As DNA, the CDR3 is TGTGCCACCAGCAGAGGTACTAGCGAAGGCACAGATACGCAGTATTTT. Its protein product is CATSRGTSEGTDTQYF.

This clonotype was detected many times. The CDR3 DNA reads as TGTGCCAGCAGCTCCCGGGCTCCGGGGACAGATACGCAGTATTTT. This codes for CASSSRAPGTDTQYF. The chain couples TRBV7-8 to TRBJ2-3, with D tentatively TRBD2 (5 bases). V was trimmed by 4 bases and J by 3 bases, leaving 14 bases between them. The CDR3 extends over 15 amino acids. Germline CDR1 is SGHVS and CDR2 is FQNEAQ.

This clonotype has ten or more counts. V is TRBV7-2 and J is TRBJ2-5; D could derive from TRBD1 or TRBD2 (5 bases each). This CDR3 contains 14 residues. With 4 bases removed from V and 7 bases from J, the gap between germline ends came to 16 bases. Germline V gene lookup returns CDR1 SGHTA and CDR2 FQGNSA. CDR3 coding DNA: TGTGCCAGCAGCTATTCGCAGGGAGAAGGGACCCAGTACTTC. Amino acids: CASSYSQGEGTQYF.

J is TRBJ1-1 and V is TRBV5-1; 10 bases map to TRBD1. V gave up 5 bases and J gave up 4 bases; unmatched junction bases: 5. Per the germline V gene, CDR1 is SGHRS and CDR2 is YFSETQ. There are 14 residues in the CDR3. The CDR3 spells CASRPGQGSTEAFF. In DNA form, the CDR3 reads TGCGCCAGCAGACCGGGACAGGGGAGCACTGAAGCTTTCTTT.

This clonotype has more than one count but fewer than ten. The CDR3 DNA follows: TGTGCCAGTAGTAAGGAGGGTACTGAAGCTTTCTTT. It encodes CASSKEGTEAFF. V and J are TRBV19 and TRBJ1-1; no clear D gene. Germline V gene lookup returns CDR1 LNHDA and CDR2 SQIVND (reference sequence). This CDR3 is built from 12 residues. V was trimmed by 4 bases and J by 5 bases, leaving 8 bases between them.

A few counts support this clonotype. The genes are TRBV14 and TRBJ2-2, with D perhaps matching TRBD2 (6 bases). Germline V gene sequence: CDR1 SGHDN, CDR2 FVKESK. The CDR3 runs to 15 residues. With 5 bases removed from V and 6 bases from J, the gap between germline ends came to 16 bases. The DNA of the CDR3 is TGTGCCAGCAGCGACAAAGGGAGGTTGGCCGGGGAGCTGTTTTTT. Protein sequence: CASSDKGRLAGELFF.

This clonotype was found a few times. The chain joins TRBV15 to TRBJ2-5; D might be TRBD2 (6 bases). This CDR3 is built from 13 residues. Trimming removed 5 bases at V and 2 bases at J, with 9 bases between. The germline CDR1 and CDR2 sequences are LNHNV and YYDKDF (reference sequence). CDR3 loop: CATSLAPQETQYF. In DNA form, the CDR3 reads TGTGCCACCAGCCTAGCGCCGCAAGAGACCCAGTACTTC. Full variable domain (remainder filled in from reference TRBV15 and TRBJ2-5): DAMVIQNPRYQVTQFGKPVTLSCSQTLNHNVMYWYQQKSSQAPKLLFHYYDKDFNNEADTPDNFQSRRPNTSFCFLDIRSPGLGDTAMYLCATSLAPQETQYFGPGTRLLVL.

This clonotype was found a few times. The V call is TRBV24-1, the J call TRBJ1-1, with D unclear. V shed 4 bases and J shed 0 bases, with 2 bases lying between them. This CDR3 contains 12 residues. Germline assignment: CDR1 KGHDR and CDR2 SFDVKD. CDR3 amino acids: CATSDMNTEAFF. CDR3 bases: TGTGCCACCAGTGACATGAACACTGAAGCTTTCTTT.